A single sample is the source of the 27 T cell receptor beta chains below, sequenced in a study of beta chain features in type 1 diabetes. As every portion of the isolated RNA was reverse transcribed, the sequencing read expressed TCRB transcripts. Using immunoSEQ multiplex PCR, the repertoire was profiled, and TCRdb retains in-frame clones only, with some absent. Of under 950,000 clones in the sample, 15% to 20% were seen once. Sequencing input: naive CD4+ T cells from blood. The receptors come from a woman under 30 in good health.

The V call is TRBV28, the J call TRBJ2-5; TRBD1 is a possible D gene (6 bases). CDR3 length equals 14 residues. The germline CDR1 and CDR2 sequences are MDHEN and SYDVKM. The V end lost 5 bases, the J end lost 4 bases, and 14 bases lay between the germline ends. The CDR3 reads CASSDNRVGETQYF. CDR3 sequence (DNA): TGTGCCAGCAGTGACAACAGGGTTGGAGAGACCCAGTACTTC.

The chain is built from TRBV21-1 and TRBJ2-7; the table's D call, TRBD2, has no DNA check behind it. TRBV21-1 is given as a pseudogene. CDR3 size: 15 residues. The CDR3 reads CASSGIAGGSYEQYF. The CDR3 coding sequence is TGTGCCAGCAGTGGGATAGCGGGAGGGAGCTACGAGCAGTACTTC.

This chain connects TRBV13 to TRBJ2-5, with unresolved D. Germline values: CDR1 PRHDT, CDR2 FYEKMQ (reference sequence). The CDR3 contains 14 residues. V was clipped by 6 bases and J by 1 base, with 12 bases between them. The CDR3 coding sequence is TGTGCCAGCAGTATAGGAACTTTCCAAGAGACCCAGTACTTC. Protein: CASSIGTFQETQYF.

The J gene is TRBJ1-2, the V gene TRBV4-1, with D possibly matching TRBD1 (6 bases). The CDR3 length is 16 residues. Trimming stripped 1 base from V and 2 bases from J, with 14 bases between. Per the germline V gene, CDR1 is MGHRA and CDR2 is YSYEKL. In DNA form, the CDR3 reads TGCGCCAGCAGCCAAGTTGGGGGACAAGCAAACTATGGCTACACCTTC. Translating it yields CASSQVGGQANYGYTF.

This rearrangement joins TRBV28 to TRBJ2-7; a possible D gene is TRBD2 (6 bases). Germline values: CDR1 MDHEN, CDR2 SYDVKM. CDR3 length: 14 amino acids. The V end was cut by 5 bases, the J end by 4 bases, with 15 bases between. CDR3 region: CASSRGDAIYEQYF. Here the CDR3 DNA reads TGTGCCAGCAGTCGCGGGGACGCTATTTACGAGCAGTACTTC. The full variable domain, its missing parts supplied by reference TRBV28 and TRBJ2-7, is DVKVTQSSRYLVKRTGEKVFLECVQDMDHENMFWYRQDPGLGLRLIYFSYDVKMKEKGDIPEGYSVSREKKERFSLILESASTNQTSMYLCASSRGDAIYEQYFGPGTRLTVT.

The gene calls are TRBV7-9 and TRBJ2-3; 12 bases line up with TRBD2. The CDR3 extends over 14 amino acids. In germline, CDR1 is SEHNR, CDR2 FQNEAQ (reference sequence). Germline trimming cut 8 bases from V and 0 bases from J; bases unmatched to any gene: 0. CDR3 residues: CASGLAGSTDTQYF. The CDR3 DNA reads TGTGCCAGCGGACTAGCGGGGAGCACAGATACGCAGTATTTT. The full variable domain, in which reference TRBV7-9 and TRBJ2-3 provide the parts outside the CDR3, is DTGVSQNPRHKITKRGQNVTFRCDPISEHNRLYWYRQTLGQGPEFLTYFQNEAQLEKSRLLSDRFSAERPKGSFSTLEIQRTEQGDSAMYLCASGLAGSTDTQYFGPGTRLTVL.

V is TRBV5-1 and J is TRBJ2-5; D is unclear. Germline CDR1 SGHRS, CDR2 YFSETQ. The CDR3 runs 11 residues. Trimming pared 0 bases from V and 7 bases from J, leaving 4 bases between. The CDR3 DNA sequence: TGCGCCAGCAGCTTGGGGCCGACCCAGTACTTC. Residues: CASSLGPTQYF.

The chain has TRBV27 and TRBJ2-1; TRBD1 matches at 7 bases. Germline CDR1 is MNHEY and CDR2 is SMNVEV (reference sequence). CDR3 length: 15 residues. V lost 0 bases, J lost 6 bases, and 5 bases stayed unmatched. Here the CDR3 reads CASSLSPAGGNEQFF. The CDR3 DNA reads TGTGCCAGCAGTTTATCTCCGGCAGGGGGCAATGAGCAGTTCTTC.

J is TRBJ2-1 and V is TRBV5-1; possibly TRBD1 for D (6 bases). Germline V gene data show CDR1 as SGHRS and CDR2 as YFSETQ. CDR3 length: 15 residues. The V gene lost 8 bases and the J gene lost 0 bases, with 15 bases spanning the gap. In nucleotides, the CDR3 is TGCGCCAGTACAGAGCAGGGGAGCTCCTACAATGAGCAGTTCTTC. It is translated as CASTEQGSSYNEQFF.

J is TRBJ1-2 and V is TRBV7-8; weak D call: TRBD1 (6 bases). Germline V gives CDR1 SGHVS, CDR2 FQNEAQ. This CDR3 region has 12 residues. CDR3 DNA sequence: TGTACAAGGGGGGGGCGTAGCTATGGCTACACCTTC. It yields the protein CTRGGRSYGYTF.

This clone was seen a few times. The chain couples TRBV9 to TRBJ1-2, with TRBD1 matching over 9 bases. There are 16 residues in the CDR3. Germline V gene sequence: CDR1 SGDLS, CDR2 YYNGEE. Unmatched junction bases numbered 11, after V lost 3 bases and J lost 5 bases. The CDR3 region is CASSGTTGTGSYGYTF. In DNA, the CDR3 is TGTGCCAGCAGCGGGACCACCGGGACAGGGAGTTATGGCTACACCTTC. The full variable domain, with the rest looked up from reference TRBV9 and TRBJ1-2, is DSGVTQTPKHLITATGQRVTLRCSPRSGDLSVYWYQQSLDQGLQFLIQYYNGEERAKGNILERFSAQQFPDLHSELNLSSLELGDSALYFCASSGTTGTGSYGYTFGSGTRLTVV.

This clone has only a few counts. The rearrangement links TRBV19 to TRBJ2-2; tentative D call: TRBD1 (6 bases). From germline, CDR1 is LNHDA and CDR2 SQIVND (reference sequence). This CDR3 contains 15 residues. V lost 5 bases and J 2 bases, leaving 12 bases between the germline ends. The CDR3 nucleotides read TGTGCCAGTAGTGCAGGACAGCTAAACACCGGGGAGCTGTTTTTT. Its translation: CASSAGQLNTGELFF.

In this sample, this clone turned up a few times. The gene calls are TRBV5-1 and TRBJ2-2, with D perhaps TRBD1 (5 bases). With 4 bases removed from V and 3 bases from J, the gap between germline ends came to 10 bases. The CDR3 contains 14 residues. CDR1 SGHRS and CDR2 YFSETQ come from the germline V gene. The CDR3 loop is CASSISRDTGELFF. The CDR3 nucleotides are TGCGCCAGCAGCATTTCCAGGGACACCGGGGAGCTGTTTTTT. The entire variable domain, with the rest obtained from reference TRBV5-1 and TRBJ2-2, is as follows: KAGVTQTPRYLIKTRGQQVTLSCSPISGHRSVSWYQQTPGQGLQFLFEYFSETQRNKGNFPGRFSGRQFSNSRSEMNVSTLELGDSALYLCASSISRDTGELFFGEGSRLTVL.

This chain links TRBV19 with TRBJ1-5, with 7 bases fitting TRBD1. The CDR3 runs to 13 residues. The V gene's germline CDR1 is LNHDA and CDR2 SQIVND (reference sequence). V was clipped by 5 bases and J by 10 bases; unmatched bases: 8. Written as DNA, the CDR3 is TGTGCCAGTAGTGACAGGGCCGGCAGCCCCCAGCATTTT. Encoded protein: CASSDRAGSPQHF.

The V call is TRBV2, the J call TRBJ1-3; no clear D gene. Germline V lookup: CDR1 SNHLY, CDR2 FYNNEI. Trimming pared 7 bases from V and 2 bases from J, leaving 12 bases between. This CDR3 is built from 14 residues. CDR3 region: CASTYYKAGNTIYF. The CDR3 DNA reads TGTGCCAGCACTTACTATAAAGCTGGAAACACCATATATTTT.

This clone occurred a few times. The rearrangement uses TRBV7-2 and TRBJ2-7; TRBD1 aligns across 7 bases. The CDR3 loop spans 15 amino acids. V trimming: 3 bases; J trimming: 3 bases; junction bases outside the gene matches: 8. Germline CDR1 reads SGHTA; CDR2 reads FQGNSA. CDR3 DNA sequence: TGTGCCAGCAGCTTCCGGACAGGTGGAGACTACGAGCAGTACTTC. Its protein product is CASSFRTGGDYEQYF.

Of note for this clone: The junction does not match germline at one end; this may be a read error. The chain is built from TRBV28 and TRBJ2-1; 13 bases match TRBD2. CDR1 and CDR2 (germline): MDHEN, SYDVKM. This CDR3 is built from 16 residues. This CDR3 is CASSLWTSGSQLTLFF. The CDR3 region has the DNA TGTGCCAGCAGTCTATGGACTAGCGGGAGCCAATTGACCTTGTTCTTC. Full variable domain (remainder filled in from reference TRBV28 and TRBJ2-1): DVKVTQSSRYLVKRTGEKVFLECVQDMDHENMFWYRQDPGLGLRLIYFSYDVKMKEKGDIPEGYSVSREKKERFSLILESASTNQTSMYLCASSLWTSGSQLTLFFGPGTRLTVL.

The gene calls are TRBV7-2 and TRBJ2-7, with D unclear. The CDR3 loop spans 12 amino acids. Germline V lookup: CDR1 SGHTA, CDR2 FQGNSA. The V end was cut by 5 bases, the J end by 2 bases, with 7 bases between. The DNA for the CDR3 is TGTGCCAGCAGCCAGAGTACCTACGAGCAGTACTTC. It encodes CASSQSTYEQYF.

The J gene is TRBJ2-7, the V gene TRBV11-2, with 10 bases matching TRBD2. Germline CDR1 reads SGHAT; CDR2 reads FQNNGV. The CDR3 length is 15 residues. V lost 3 bases and J lost 1; bases outside the gene matches: 3. CDR3 bases: TGTGCCAGCAGCTTTACTAGCGGGATGTCCTACGAGCAGTACTTC. Protein sequence: CASSFTSGMSYEQYF.

V and J are TRBV11-2 and TRBJ2-1; no clear D gene. V was pared by 0 bases and J by 5 bases, with 5 bases between. The CDR3 sequence is 13 residues long. Per germline, CDR1 SGHAT and CDR2 FQNNGV. The CDR3 spells CASSLEVDNEQFF. In nucleotides, the CDR3 is TGTGCCAGCAGCTTAGAGGTCGACAATGAGCAGTTCTTC.

This clone was seen a handful of times. The V call is TRBV6-5, the J call TRBJ2-1; TRBD2 matches at 10 bases. After removal of 4 bases from V and 8 bases from J, the junction contained 8 bases not matched to a gene. Germline CDR1 reads MNHEY; CDR2 reads SVGAGI. This CDR3 has 15 residues. This chain's CDR3 is CASSLTGTSVHEQFF. CDR3 sequence (DNA): TGTGCCAGCAGTTTAACCGGGACTAGCGTCCATGAGCAGTTCTTC.

This clone was detected only a few times. This chain joins TRBV11-3 and TRBJ2-4; D is perhaps TRBD1 (6 bases). V was cut by 0 bases and J by 8 bases, with 14 bases left in between. Germline loops: CDR1 SGHNT, CDR2 YENEEA. The CDR3 has 15 amino acids. The CDR3 here is CASSLEIQGRDIQYF. In nucleotides, the CDR3 is TGTGCCAGCAGCTTAGAGATCCAGGGGAGAGACATTCAGTACTTC. Based on the CDR3 plus reference TRBV11-3 and TRBJ2-4, the full variable domain is EAGVVQSPRYKIIEKKQPVAFWCNPISGHNTLYWYLQNLGQGPELLIRYENEEAVDDSQLPKDRFSAERLKGVDSTLKIQPAELGDSAVYLCASSLEIQGRDIQYFGAGTRLSVL.

J is TRBJ2-2 and V is TRBV5-1; D is perhaps TRBD2 (6 bases). The germline V gene has CDR1 SGHRS and CDR2 YFSETQ. There are 13 residues in the CDR3. The V and J ends lost 1 base and 7 bases respectively, with 8 bases between them. Written as DNA, the CDR3 is TGCGCCAGCAGCTTGCGGGAGTTCGGGGAGCTGTTTTTT. The encoded protein is CASSLREFGELFF.

This clone was seen a handful of times. The chain has TRBV7-2 and TRBJ2-3; 10 bases are a match to TRBD1. The CDR3 runs to 15 residues. The germline gives CDR1 SGHTA, CDR2 FQGNSA. Unmatched junction bases numbered 11, after V lost 6 bases and J lost 8 bases. As DNA, the CDR3 is TGTGCCAGCAGACCGACAGGGGGCGCGTATCCTACGCAGTATTTT. Translating it yields CASRPTGGAYPTQYF.

This clone was recorded a few times. V gene TRBV7-9 combines with J gene TRBJ1-1; a possible D gene is TRBD1 (5 bases). This CDR3 comprises 14 residues. Trimming shortened V by 1 base and J by 1 base, and 7 bases separated the two germline ends. CDR1 and CDR2 from the germline V gene are SEHNR and FQNEAQ (reference sequence). In DNA form, the CDR3 reads TGTGCCAGCAGCTTAGGGACAACGAACACTGAAGCTTTCTTT. Protein: CASSLGTTNTEAFF.

This clone was seen a few times. The chain combines TRBV7-9 with TRBJ2-7; D is uncertain. Germline V gene sequence: CDR1 SEHNR, CDR2 FQNEAQ (reference sequence). The V gene lost 3 bases and the J gene lost 2 bases, with 5 bases spanning the gap. The CDR3 is 12 amino acids. CDR3: CASSFEPYEQYF. DNA of the CDR3: TGTGCCAGCAGCTTTGAACCCTACGAGCAGTACTTC.

This clone came up a few times. Other DNA sequences in the same sample also yield this CDR3. V usage is TRBV11-2 and J usage is TRBJ2-7, with D unclear. The V gene lost 0 bases and the J gene lost 4 bases, with 4 bases spanning the gap. The CDR3 is 12 amino acids. Germline V gene lookup returns CDR1 SGHAT and CDR2 FQNNGV. CDR3 sequence: CASSLDRYEQYF. CDR3 nucleotides: TGTGCCAGCAGCTTAGACAGATACGAGCAGTACTTC.